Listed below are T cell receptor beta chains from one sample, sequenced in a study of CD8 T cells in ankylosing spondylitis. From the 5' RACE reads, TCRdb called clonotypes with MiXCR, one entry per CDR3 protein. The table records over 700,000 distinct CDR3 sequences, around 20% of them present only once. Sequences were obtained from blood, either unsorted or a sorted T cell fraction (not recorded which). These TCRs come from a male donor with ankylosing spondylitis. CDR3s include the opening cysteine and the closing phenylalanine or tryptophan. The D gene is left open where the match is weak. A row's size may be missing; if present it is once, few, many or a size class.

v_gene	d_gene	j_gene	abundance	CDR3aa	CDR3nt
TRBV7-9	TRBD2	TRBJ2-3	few	CASRVAGAQDTQYF	TGTGCCAGCAGGGTAGCGGGGGCCCAAGATACGCAGTATTTT
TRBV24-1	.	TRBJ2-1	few	CATSDPGPGNEQFF	TGTGCCACCAGTGACCCCGGCCCGGGGAATGAGCAGTTCTTC
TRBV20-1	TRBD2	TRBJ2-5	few	CSARETWTSGEETQYF	TGCAGTGCTAGAGAGACATGGACTAGCGGAGAAGAGACCCAGTACTTC
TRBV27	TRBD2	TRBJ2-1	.	CASSFGGLAGLNEQFF	TGTGCCAGCAGTTTCGGGGGACTAGCGGGACTCAATGAGCAGTTCTTC
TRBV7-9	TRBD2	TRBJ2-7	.	CASSSWTSGGYEQYF	TGTGCCAGCAGCTCCTGGACTAGCGGGGGCTACGAGCAGTACTTC
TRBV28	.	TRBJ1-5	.	CASSSPIGTANQPQHF	TGTGCCAGCAGTTCACCAATAGGGACCGCCAATCAGCCCCAGCATTTT
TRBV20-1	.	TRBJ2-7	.	CSATPGQLTYEQYF	TGCAGTGCCACCCCAGGACAGCTGACCTACGAGCAGTACTTC
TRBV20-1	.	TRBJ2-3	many	CSARDAVRTDTQYF	TGCAGTGCTAGAGATGCCGTTCGAACAGATACGCAGTATTTT
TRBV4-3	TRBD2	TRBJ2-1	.	CASSQFPSGRHPTDEQFF	TGCGCCAGCAGCCAATTCCCTAGCGGGAGGCACCCTACCGATGAGCAGTTCTTC
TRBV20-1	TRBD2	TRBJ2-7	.	CSAYGLAGGPRYEQYF	TGCAGTGCTTATGGACTAGCGGGAGGGCCGAGGTACGAGCAGTACTTC
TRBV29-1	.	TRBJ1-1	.	CSVYDRETEAFF	TGCAGCGTTTATGATCGGGAAACTGAAGCTTTCTTT
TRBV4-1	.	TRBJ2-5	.	CASSQWSGRGETQYF	TGCGCCAGCAGCCAGTGGTCCGGGCGTGGGGAGACCCAGTACTTC
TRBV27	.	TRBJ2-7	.	CASSLSIYGVHEQYF	TGTGCCAGCAGTTTATCGATATACGGGGTTCACGAGCAGTACTTC
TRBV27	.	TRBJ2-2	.	CASKWGVTGELFF	TGTGCCAGCAAATGGGGGGTGACTGGGGAGCTGTTTTTT
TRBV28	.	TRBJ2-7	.	CASSIRGYEQYF	TGTGCCAGCAGTATCAGGGGCTACGAGCAGTACTTC
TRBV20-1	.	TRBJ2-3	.	CSAPRLSADTQYF	TGCAGTGCTCCTCGCCTATCCGCAGATACGCAGTATTTT
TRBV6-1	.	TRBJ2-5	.	CASSVGWGGYQETQYF	TGTGCCAGCAGCGTGGGGTGGGGCGGGTACCAAGAGACCCAGTACTTC
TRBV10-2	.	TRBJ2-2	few	CASSRGPGTGELFF	TGCGCCAGCAGCCGGGGCCCGGGCACCGGGGAGCTGTTTTTT
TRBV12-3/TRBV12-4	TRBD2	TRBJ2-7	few	CASSFIGGGPSEQYF	TGTGCCAGCAGTTTTATCGGGGGAGGGCCTAGCGAGCAGTACTTC
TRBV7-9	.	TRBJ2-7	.	CASSQGLVYYEQYF	TGTGCCAGCAGCCAAGGACTGGTATACTACGAGCAGTACTTC
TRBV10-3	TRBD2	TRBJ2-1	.	CAISSYGGSSYNEQFF	TGTGCCATCAGTTCTTACGGGGGGAGCTCCTACAATGAGCAGTTCTTC
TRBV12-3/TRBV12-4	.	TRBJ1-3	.	CASSLRRSDSGNTIYF	TGTGCCAGCAGTTTACGCAGGTCCGACTCTGGAAACACCATATATTTT
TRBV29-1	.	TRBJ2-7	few	CSVGKPLSGEQYF	TGCAGCGTTGGAAAACCCTTGTCCGGTGAGCAGTACTTC
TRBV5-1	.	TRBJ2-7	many	CASSPTAYEQYF	TGCGCCAGCAGCCCGACAGCCTACGAGCAGTACTTC
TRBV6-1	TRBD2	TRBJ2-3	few	CASRSQRGYTDTQYF	TGTGCCAGCAGAAGCCAGCGGGGGTACACAGATACGCAGTATTTT
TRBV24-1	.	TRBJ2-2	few	CATEGDVTGELFF	TGTGCCACCGAGGGAGATGTCACCGGGGAGCTGTTTTTT
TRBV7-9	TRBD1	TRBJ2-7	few	CASSLELNRGHHEQYF	TGTGCCAGCAGCTTAGAATTGAACAGGGGGCACCACGAGCAGTACTTC
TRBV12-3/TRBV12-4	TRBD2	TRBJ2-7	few	CTSSTGLAGAVTYEQYF	TGTACCAGCAGCACTGGACTAGCGGGGGCCGTAACCTACGAGCAGTACTTC
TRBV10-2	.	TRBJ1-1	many	CASSDRGRTEAFF	TGCGCCAGCAGTGACAGGGGTCGAACTGAAGCTTTCTTT
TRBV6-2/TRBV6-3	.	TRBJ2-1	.	CASRNPGLSGQFF	TGTGCCAGCAGAAACCCGGGACTGTCGGGGCAGTTCTTC
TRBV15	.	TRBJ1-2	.	CATSRDPGVVGYTF	TGTGCCACCAGCAGAGATCCCGGGGTCGTCGGCTACACCTTC
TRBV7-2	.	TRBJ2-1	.	CASAPQGSSYNEQFF	TGTGCCAGCGCCCCTCAGGGGAGTAGTTACAATGAGCAGTTCTTC
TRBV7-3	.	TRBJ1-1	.	CASSLGPGGRTEAFF	TGTGCCAGCAGCTTAGGTCCGGGAGGGAGGACTGAAGCTTTCTTT
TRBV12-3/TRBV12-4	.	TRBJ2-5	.	CASSLRGKRETQYF	TGTGCCAGCAGTTTACGCGGGAAACGAGAGACCCAGTACTTC
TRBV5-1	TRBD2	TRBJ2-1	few	CASSLVPGLAGGSSYNEQFF	TGCGCCAGCAGCTTGGTGCCGGGACTAGCGGGGGGAAGCTCCTACAATGAGCAGTTCTTC
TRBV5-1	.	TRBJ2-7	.	CASSEGKTPSYEQYF	TGCGCCAGCAGTGAGGGAAAGACTCCCTCCTACGAGCAGTACTTC
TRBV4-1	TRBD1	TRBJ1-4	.	CASSLWTGDEKLFF	TGCGCCAGCAGCCTGTGGACAGGGGATGAAAAACTGTTTTTT
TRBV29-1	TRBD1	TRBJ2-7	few	CSVSGQGGYEQYF	TGCAGCGTTTCGGGACAGGGAGGCTACGAGCAGTACTTC
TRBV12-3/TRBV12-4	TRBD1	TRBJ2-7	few	CASSLGQGVHEQYF	TGTGCCAGCAGTCTAGGACAGGGAGTCCACGAGCAGTACTTC
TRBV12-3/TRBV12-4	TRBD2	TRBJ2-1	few	CASSSLMGGLSYNEQFF	TGTGCCAGCAGTTCCCTAATGGGAGGGCTTTCCTACAATGAGCAGTTCTTC
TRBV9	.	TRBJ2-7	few	CASTTGTAGVTYEQYF	TGTGCCAGCACCACTGGGACAGCGGGAGTGACATACGAGCAGTACTTC
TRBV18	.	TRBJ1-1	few	CASSPIGGTSTEAFF	TGTGCCAGCTCACCGATAGGGGGTACGAGCACTGAAGCTTTCTTT
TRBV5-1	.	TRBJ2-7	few	CASSLGPTLADGLFYEQYF	TGCGCCAGCAGCTTGGGACCGACCTTGGCTGACGGGTTGTTCTACGAGCAGTACTTC
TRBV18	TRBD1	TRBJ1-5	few	CASSPGQGRNQPQHF	TGTGCCAGCTCACCGGGACAGGGGAGGAATCAACCCCAGCATTTT
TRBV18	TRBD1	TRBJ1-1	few	CASSPLDRGGAFF	TGTGCCAGCTCACCCCTAGACAGGGGGGGTGCTTTCTTT
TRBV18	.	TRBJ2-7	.	CASSPPNGGPYEQYF	TGTGCCAGCTCACCACCGAACGGGGGCCCCTACGAGCAGTACTTC
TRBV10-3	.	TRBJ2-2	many	CAISELQHTGELFF	TGTGCCATCAGTGAGCTCCAGCACACCGGGGAGCTGTTTTTT
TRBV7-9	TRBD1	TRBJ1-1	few	CASSLNQGDTEAFF	TGTGCCAGCAGCTTAAACCAGGGGGACACTGAAGCTTTCTTT
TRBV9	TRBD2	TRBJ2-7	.	CASSVEWTSGVHEQYF	TGTGCCAGCAGCGTAGAATGGACTAGCGGGGTCCACGAGCAGTACTTC
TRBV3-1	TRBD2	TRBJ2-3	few	CASSQEILAENFLRDTQYF	TGTGCCAGCAGCCAAGAGATACTAGCGGAGAACTTCCTCCGGGATACGCAGTATTTT
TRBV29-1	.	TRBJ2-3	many	CSTASTDTQYF	TGCAGCACAGCTAGCACAGATACGCAGTATTTT
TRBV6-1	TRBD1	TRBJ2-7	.	CASSTDRVGQQYF	TGTGCCAGCAGCACGGACAGGGTTGGACAGCAGTACTTC
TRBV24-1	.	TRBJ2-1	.	CATSDGSRDEQFF	TGTGCCACCAGTGATGGGAGTCGGGATGAGCAGTTCTTC
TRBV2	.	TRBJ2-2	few	CASSERNTGELFF	TGTGCCAGCAGTGAACGGAACACCGGGGAGCTGTTTTTT
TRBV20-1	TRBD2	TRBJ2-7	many	CSSSGATYEQYF	TGCAGTTCTAGCGGGGCTACCTACGAGCAGTACTTC